This T cell receptor (beta chain) derives from a study of human T cells and chemical hapten exposure. At the level of the study: On roughly 2 cm by roughly 2 cm of upper inner arm skin, sensitization was performed with 2% DPC.

This clonotype was picked up a small number of times. Time point specified: patch test 1, 2 weeks after DPC sensitization. This sample's treatment: therapeutic diphenylcyclopropenone sensitization with weekly scalp DPC. TCRdb independently ran MiXCR on the RACE reads; one entry per CDR3 protein. The sample lists tens of thousands of distinct CDR3 sequences; around 11% were seen once. The V gene's germline CDR1 is SEHNR and CDR2 FQNEAQ (reference sequence). The germline V and J ends were trimmed by 6 bases and 3 bases, with 17 bases remaining between them. The CDR3 covers 15 residues. The chain carries TRBV7-9 and TRBJ1-2, with D possibly TRBD1 on 5 matching bases. Sequencing was performed on whole blood, taken in connection with sensitization to the hapten diphenylcyclopropenone (DPC). The receptor was derived from an older woman with alopecia areata. Some clones in this sample may be carry-over from other donors' samples. The CDR3 is CASSPGGTRDYGYTF. The CDR3 bases are TGTGCCAGCAGTCCTGGGGGGACGCGGGACTATGGCTACACCTTC.